Given below is one T cell receptor (beta chain) in context. Its specificity is not known. Study results and caveats: Larger-cohort validation covered only one TCR beta V-J rearrangement. The TCR gene usage of tumor memory CD4+ T cells clustered together with blood and lymph node memory CD4+ cells and with lymph node naive CD4+ cells.

After constant-region reverse-primer amplification, full-length variable regions underwent semi-nested PCR with Nested Universal Primer A. TCRdb called the 5' RACE reads again in MiXCR, with one record for every CDR3 protein. The sample carries tens of thousands of distinct CDR3 sequences, roughly a quarter recorded once. The germline V gene has CDR1 SGHAT and CDR2 FQNNGV. J was trimmed by 7 bases and V by 8 bases; bases with no gene match: 10. The CDR3 is made up of 13 amino acids. Sample: tumor-infiltrating naive CD4+ T cells sorted from the breast tumor. Stated subset: naive CD4+ T cells, CD4+CD45RA+CD25-. The TCR sequence derives from a female donor with breast cancer. This chain joins TRBV11-2 and TRBJ1-1, with 7 positions matching TRBD1. The CDR3 nucleotides are TGTGCCAGCGCGAAGGACAGGACCGGTGAAGCTTTCTTT. Amino acid sequence: CASAKDRTGEAFF.